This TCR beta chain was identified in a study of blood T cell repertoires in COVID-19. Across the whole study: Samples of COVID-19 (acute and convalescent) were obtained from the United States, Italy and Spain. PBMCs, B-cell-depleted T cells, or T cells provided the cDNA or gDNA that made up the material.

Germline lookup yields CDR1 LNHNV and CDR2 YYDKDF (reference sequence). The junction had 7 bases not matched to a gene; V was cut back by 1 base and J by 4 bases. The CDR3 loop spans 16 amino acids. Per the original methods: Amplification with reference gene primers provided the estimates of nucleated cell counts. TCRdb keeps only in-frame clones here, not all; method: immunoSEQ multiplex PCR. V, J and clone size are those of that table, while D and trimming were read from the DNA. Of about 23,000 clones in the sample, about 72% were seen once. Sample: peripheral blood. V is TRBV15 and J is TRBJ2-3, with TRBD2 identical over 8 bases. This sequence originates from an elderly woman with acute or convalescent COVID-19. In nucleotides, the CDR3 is TGTGCCACCAGCAGAGCTTACGGGGGGGCCGCAGATACGCAGTATTTT. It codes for CATSRAYGGAADTQYF.